A single T cell receptor beta chain is shown here with its context. The data belong to a study of response to subunit inactivated influenza vaccine. In TCRdb, the RT-PCR reads were re-called with MiXCR into one record per CDR3 protein. Of approximately 500,000 distinct CDR3 sequences in the sample, around 15% were seen once. V lost 7 bases, J lost 6 bases, and 16 bases lay in between. The CDR3 spans 15 residues. The germline CDR1 and CDR2 sequences are LNHDA and SQIVND (reference sequence). The receptor comes from a man aged 45-65 years who received an inactivated influenza vaccine. The sequencing here drew on PBMCs from blood, taken 11 to 12 days after vaccination. The V gene is TRBV19, the J gene TRBJ2-6, with D perhaps matching TRBD1 (5 bases). The CDR3 nucleotides read TGTGCCAGTAAACAAGACAGACTCGAGGCCAACGTCCTGACTTTC. It translates to CASKQDRLEANVLTF.